This T cell receptor (beta chain) derives from a study of cytomegalovirus exposure and HLA in healthy donors. This CDR3 has 15 residues. CDR1 is LNHDA, CDR2 SQIVND, per germline (reference sequence). Trimming removed 3 bases from V and 3 bases from J; junction bases left unmatched: 5. Overall study results and limits: It was approximately 150 TCR beta chains that were listed as cytomegalovirus-associated. Usually a TCR sequence was rare, but some public TCRs were found in many donors. CMV antigen specificity was confirmed in vitro for a few CMV-associated chains.

Notes on this clone: What it binds is not known.

Clones were read by immunoSEQ multiplex PCR, and TCRdb kept only the in-frame ones, dropping some. The sample includes 200,000 to 300,000 clones, 90% of them seen just once. While the first cohort had around 700 subjects, the donors belonged to the separate validation cohort of over a hundred subjects. The sequence was obtained from a woman in her thirties in good health and CMV-seronegative. The chain uses TRBV19 and TRBJ2-7, with 10 bases that match TRBD2. Source material: PBMCs. The CDR3 here is CASSMGSSGSYEQYF. The CDR3 DNA sequence: TGTGCCAGTAGTATGGGGTCTAGCGGGAGCTACGAGCAGTACTTC. The whole variable domain, remainder taken from reference TRBV19 and TRBJ2-7, is DGGITQSPKYLFRKEGQNVTLSCEQNLNHDAMYWYRQDPGQGLRLIYYSQIVNDFQKGDIAEGYSVSREKKESFPLTVTSAQKNPTAFYLCASSMGSSGSYEQYFGPGTRLTVT.